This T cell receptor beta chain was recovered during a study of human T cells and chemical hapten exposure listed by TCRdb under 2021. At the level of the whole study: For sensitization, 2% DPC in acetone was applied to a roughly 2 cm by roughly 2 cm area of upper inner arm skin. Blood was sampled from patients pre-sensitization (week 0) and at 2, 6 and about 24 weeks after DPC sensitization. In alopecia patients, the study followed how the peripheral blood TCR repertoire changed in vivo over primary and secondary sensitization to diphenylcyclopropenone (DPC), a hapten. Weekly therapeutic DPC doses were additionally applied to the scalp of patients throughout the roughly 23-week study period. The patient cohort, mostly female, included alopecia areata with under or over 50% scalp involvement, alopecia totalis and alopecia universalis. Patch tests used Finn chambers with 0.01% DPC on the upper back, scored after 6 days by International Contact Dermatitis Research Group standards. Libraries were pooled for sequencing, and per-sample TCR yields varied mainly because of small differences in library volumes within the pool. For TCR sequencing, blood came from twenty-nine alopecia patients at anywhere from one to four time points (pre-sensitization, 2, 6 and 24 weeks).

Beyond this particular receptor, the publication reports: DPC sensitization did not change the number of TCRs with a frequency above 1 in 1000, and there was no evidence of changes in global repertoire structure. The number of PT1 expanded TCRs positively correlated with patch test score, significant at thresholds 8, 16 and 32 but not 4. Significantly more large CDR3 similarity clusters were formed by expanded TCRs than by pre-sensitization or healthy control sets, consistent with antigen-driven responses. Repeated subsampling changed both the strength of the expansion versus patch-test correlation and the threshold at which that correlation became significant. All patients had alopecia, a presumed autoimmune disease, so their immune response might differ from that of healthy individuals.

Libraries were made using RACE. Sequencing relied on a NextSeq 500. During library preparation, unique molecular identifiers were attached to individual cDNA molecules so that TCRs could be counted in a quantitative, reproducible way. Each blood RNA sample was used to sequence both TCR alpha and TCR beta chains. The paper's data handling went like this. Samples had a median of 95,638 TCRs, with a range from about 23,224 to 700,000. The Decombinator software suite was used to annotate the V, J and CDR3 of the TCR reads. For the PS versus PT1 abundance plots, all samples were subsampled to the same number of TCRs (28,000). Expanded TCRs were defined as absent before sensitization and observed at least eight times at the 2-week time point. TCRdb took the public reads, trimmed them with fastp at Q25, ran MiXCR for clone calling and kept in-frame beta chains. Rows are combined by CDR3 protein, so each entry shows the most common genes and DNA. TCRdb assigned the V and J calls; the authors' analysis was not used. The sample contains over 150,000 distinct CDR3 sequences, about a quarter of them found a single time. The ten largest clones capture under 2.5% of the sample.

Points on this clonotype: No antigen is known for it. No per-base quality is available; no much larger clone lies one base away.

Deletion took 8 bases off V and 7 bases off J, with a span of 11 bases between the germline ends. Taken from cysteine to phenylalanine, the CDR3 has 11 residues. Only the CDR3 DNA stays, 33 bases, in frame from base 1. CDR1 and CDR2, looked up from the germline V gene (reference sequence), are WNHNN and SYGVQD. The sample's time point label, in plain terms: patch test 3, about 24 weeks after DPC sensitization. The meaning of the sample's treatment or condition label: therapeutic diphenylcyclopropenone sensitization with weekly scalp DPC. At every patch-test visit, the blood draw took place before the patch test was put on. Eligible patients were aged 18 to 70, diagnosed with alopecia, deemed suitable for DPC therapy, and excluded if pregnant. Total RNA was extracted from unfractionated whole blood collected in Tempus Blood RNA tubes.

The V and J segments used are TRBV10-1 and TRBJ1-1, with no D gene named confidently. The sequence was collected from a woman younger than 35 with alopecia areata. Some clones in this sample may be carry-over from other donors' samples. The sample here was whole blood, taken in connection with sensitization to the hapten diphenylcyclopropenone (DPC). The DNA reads TGCGCCAGCCGGAAAACGAATGAAGCTTTCTTT. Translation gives CASRKTNEAFF.